This T cell receptor beta chain originates from a study of cytomegalovirus exposure and HLA in healthy donors. The PCR was carried out with 60 Vbeta primers and 13 Jbeta primers. Libraries were prepared by immunoSEQ multiplex PCR; TCRdb keeps only in-frame clonotypes and omits some of them. The sample has more than 95,000 clones; approximately 17% are singletons. At the time of sampling, donors were nominally healthy, though unrecorded immune exposures were likely. The germline V gene has CDR1 SGDLS and CDR2 YYNGEE. This CDR3 is 14 amino acids long. The germline V and J ends were trimmed by 3 bases and 2 bases, with 10 bases remaining between them.

The sequenced sample was PBMCs. The source of this sequence is a female donor in good health and CMV-seropositive. This sequence joins TRBV9 and TRBJ2-3; TRBD2 might be the D (5 bases). As DNA, the CDR3 is TGTGCCAGCAGCGGGAGCGGCTTCACAGATACGCAGTATTTT. This codes for CASSGSGFTDTQYF.